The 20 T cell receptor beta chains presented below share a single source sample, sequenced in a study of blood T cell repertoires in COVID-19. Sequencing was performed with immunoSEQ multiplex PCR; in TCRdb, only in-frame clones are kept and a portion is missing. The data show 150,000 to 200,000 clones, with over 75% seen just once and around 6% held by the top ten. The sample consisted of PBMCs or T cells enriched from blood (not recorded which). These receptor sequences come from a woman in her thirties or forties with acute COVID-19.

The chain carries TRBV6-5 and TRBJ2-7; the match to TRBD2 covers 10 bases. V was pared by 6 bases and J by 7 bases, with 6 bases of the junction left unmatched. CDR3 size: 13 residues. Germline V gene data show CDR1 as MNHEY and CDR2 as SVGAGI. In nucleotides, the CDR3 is TGTGCCAGCAGGCTAGCGGGAGCTGGTGAGCAGTACTTC. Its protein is CASRLAGAGEQYF.

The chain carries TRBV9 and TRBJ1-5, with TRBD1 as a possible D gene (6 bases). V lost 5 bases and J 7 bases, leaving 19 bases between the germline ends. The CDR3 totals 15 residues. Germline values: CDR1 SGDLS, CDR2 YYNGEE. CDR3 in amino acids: CASSPAPGVGQPQHF. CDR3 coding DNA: TGTGCCAGCAGTCCCGCACCAGGGGTGGGACAGCCCCAGCATTTT.

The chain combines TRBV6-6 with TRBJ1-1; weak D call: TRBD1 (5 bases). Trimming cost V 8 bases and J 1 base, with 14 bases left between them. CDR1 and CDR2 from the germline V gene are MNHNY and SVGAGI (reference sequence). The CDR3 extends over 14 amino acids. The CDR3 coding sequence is TGTGCCAGCGGGCGGGACTCAAGGAACACTGAAGCTTTCTTT. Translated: CASGRDSRNTEAFF.

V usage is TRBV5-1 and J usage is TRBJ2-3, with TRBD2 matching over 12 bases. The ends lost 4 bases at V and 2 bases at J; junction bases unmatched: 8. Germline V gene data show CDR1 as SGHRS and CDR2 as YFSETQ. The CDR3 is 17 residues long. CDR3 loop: CASSRGASGRDTDTQYF. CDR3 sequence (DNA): TGCGCCAGCAGCCGGGGGGCTAGCGGGAGGGACACAGATACGCAGTATTTT.

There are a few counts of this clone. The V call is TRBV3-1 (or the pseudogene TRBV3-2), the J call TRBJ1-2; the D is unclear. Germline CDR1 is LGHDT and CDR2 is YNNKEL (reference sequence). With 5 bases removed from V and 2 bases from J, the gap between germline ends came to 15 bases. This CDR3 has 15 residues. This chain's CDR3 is CASSWRFPSNYGYTF. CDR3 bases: TGTGCCAGCAGCTGGCGGTTTCCCTCAAACTATGGCTACACCTTC.

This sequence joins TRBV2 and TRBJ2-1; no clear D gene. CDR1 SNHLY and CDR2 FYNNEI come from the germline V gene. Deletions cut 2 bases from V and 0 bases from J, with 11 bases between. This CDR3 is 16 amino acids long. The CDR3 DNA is TGTGCCAGCAGTGAACCCTTGCTAGGCTCCTACAATGAGCAGTTCTTC. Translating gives CASSEPLLGSYNEQFF.

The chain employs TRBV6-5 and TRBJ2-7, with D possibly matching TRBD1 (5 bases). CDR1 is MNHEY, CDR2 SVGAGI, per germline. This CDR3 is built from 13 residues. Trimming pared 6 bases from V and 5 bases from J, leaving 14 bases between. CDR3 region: CASRGIGADEQYV. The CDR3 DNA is TGTGCCAGCAGGGGGATAGGGGCGGACGAGCAGTACGTC.

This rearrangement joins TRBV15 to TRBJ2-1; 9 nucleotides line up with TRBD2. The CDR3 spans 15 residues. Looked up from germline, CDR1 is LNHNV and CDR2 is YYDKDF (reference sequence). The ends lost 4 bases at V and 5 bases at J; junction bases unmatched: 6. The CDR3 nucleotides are TGTGCCACCAGCAACCTAGCGGGATCCCACAATGAGCAGTTCTTC. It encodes CATSNLAGSHNEQFF.

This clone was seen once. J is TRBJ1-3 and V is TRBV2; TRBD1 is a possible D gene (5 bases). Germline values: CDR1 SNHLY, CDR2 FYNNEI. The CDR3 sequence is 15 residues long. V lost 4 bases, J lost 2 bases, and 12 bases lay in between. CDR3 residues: CASSVGVTPGNTIYF. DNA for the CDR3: TGTGCCAGCAGTGTAGGGGTCACCCCTGGAAACACCATATATTTT.

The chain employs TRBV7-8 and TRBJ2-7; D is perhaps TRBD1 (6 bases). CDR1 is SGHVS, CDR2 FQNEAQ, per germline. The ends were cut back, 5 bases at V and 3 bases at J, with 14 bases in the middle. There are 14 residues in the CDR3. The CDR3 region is CASSRPGEVYEQYF. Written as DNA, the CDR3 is TGTGCCAGCAGCCGCCCAGGGGAAGTCTACGAGCAGTACTTC.

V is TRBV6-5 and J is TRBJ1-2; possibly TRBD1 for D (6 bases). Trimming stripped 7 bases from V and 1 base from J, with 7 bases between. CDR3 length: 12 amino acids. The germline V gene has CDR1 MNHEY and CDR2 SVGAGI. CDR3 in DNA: TGTGCCAGCAAGGGGGATAACTATGGCTACACCTTC. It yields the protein CASKGDNYGYTF.

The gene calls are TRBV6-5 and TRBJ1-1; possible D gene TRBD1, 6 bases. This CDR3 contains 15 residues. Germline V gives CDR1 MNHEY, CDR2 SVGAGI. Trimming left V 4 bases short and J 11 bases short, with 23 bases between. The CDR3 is CASSFQTTDSGRAFF. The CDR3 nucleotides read TGTGCCAGCAGTTTTCAGACCACGGACAGCGGGAGGGCTTTCTTT.

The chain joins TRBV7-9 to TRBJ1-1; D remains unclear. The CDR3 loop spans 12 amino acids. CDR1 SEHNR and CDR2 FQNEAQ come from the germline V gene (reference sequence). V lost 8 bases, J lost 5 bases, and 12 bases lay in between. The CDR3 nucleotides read TGTGCCAGCGGGAGTAGGGCTACTGAAGCTTTCTTT. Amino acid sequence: CASGSRATEAFF.

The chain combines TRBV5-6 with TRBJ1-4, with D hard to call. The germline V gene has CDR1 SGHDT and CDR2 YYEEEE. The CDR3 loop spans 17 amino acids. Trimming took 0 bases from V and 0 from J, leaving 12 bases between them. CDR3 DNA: TGTGCCAGCAGCTTGGTTGGAGTTCAGACAACTAATGAAAAACTGTTTTTT. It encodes CASSLVGVQTTNEKLFF. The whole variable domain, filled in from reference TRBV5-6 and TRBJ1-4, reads DAGVTQSPTHLIKTRGQQVTLRCSPKSGHDTVSWYQQALGQGPQFIFQYYEEEERQRGNFPDRFSGHQFPNYSSELNVNALLLGDSALYLCASSLVGVQTTNEKLFFGSGTQLSVL.

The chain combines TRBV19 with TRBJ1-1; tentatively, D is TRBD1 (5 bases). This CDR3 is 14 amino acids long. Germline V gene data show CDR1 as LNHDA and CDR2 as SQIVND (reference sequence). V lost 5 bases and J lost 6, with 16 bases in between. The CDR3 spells CASSADTGTPEAFF. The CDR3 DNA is TGTGCCAGTAGTGCCGATACCGGGACTCCTGAAGCTTTCTTT.

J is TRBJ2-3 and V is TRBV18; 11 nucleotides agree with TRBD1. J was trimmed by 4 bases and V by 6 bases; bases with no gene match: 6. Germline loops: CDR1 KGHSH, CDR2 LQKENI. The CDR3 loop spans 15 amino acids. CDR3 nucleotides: TGTGCCAGCTCGGCCGGGACAGGGGGTTCAGATACGCAGTATTTT. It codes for CASSAGTGGSDTQYF.

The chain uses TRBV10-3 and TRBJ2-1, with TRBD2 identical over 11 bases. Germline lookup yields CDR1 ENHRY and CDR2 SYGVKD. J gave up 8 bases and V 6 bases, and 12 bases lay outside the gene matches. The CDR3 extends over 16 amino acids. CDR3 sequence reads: CAISPDTSGSLDEQFF. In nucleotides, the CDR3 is TGTGCCATCAGCCCCGATACTAGCGGGAGTCTCGATGAGCAGTTCTTC.

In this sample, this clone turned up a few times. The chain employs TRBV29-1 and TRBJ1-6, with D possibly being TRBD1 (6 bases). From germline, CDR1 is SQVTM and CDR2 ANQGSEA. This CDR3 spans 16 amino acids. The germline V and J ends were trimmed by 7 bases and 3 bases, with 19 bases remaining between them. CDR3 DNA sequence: TGCAGCGGATGCCCGACCACAGGGAACTATAATTCACCCCTCCACTTT. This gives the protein CSGCPTTGNYNSPLHF.

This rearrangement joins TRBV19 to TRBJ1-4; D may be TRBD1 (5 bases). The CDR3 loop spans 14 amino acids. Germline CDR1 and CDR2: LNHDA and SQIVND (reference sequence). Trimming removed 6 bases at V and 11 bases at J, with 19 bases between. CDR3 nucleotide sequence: TGTGCCAGTAGCAGGGACTTGTGGGGGTGGAAACTGTTTTTT. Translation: CASSRDLWGWKLFF.

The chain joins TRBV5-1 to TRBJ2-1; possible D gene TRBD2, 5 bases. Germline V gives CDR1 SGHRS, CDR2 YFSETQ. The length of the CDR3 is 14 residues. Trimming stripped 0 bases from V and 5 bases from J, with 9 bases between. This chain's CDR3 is CASSLGTLNNEQFF. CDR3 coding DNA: TGCGCCAGCAGCTTGGGGACTCTTAACAATGAGCAGTTCTTC.